These T cell receptor beta chains were read from a single sample in a study of blood T cell repertoires in COVID-19. Profiling relied on immunoSEQ multiplex PCR, and the TCRdb table lists in-frame clones only, not all of them. Found here are around 180,000 clones, around 79% of them singletons; the top ten hold around a sixth. Source material: peripheral blood. Receptors were obtained from a man in his sixties with active or convalescent COVID-19. Both conserved end residues are part of each CDR3. The D gene is left open where the match is weak. Clone size is not always given. Where it is, it says once, few, many or a class for expanded clones.

DNA: TGCGCCAGCAGCTTGGACATTAACGGAAACACCATATATTTT
CDR3: CASSLDINGNTIYF
D: NA
size: NA
V: TRBV5-1
J: TRBJ1-3

DNA: TGTGCCAGCAGCCAGAACCCCAGCGACTATGGCTACACCTTC
CDR3: CASSQNPSDYGYTF
D: NA
size: NA
V: TRBV11-2
J: TRBJ1-2

DNA: TGTGCCAGCAGGTCGCGGTCCACGAACAATGAGCAGTTCTTC
CDR3: CASRSRSTNNEQFF
D: NA
size: NA
V: TRBV5-5
J: TRBJ2-1

DNA: TGTGCCAGTACTAACAGGGATCAGCCCCAGCATTTT
CDR3: CASTNRDQPQHF
D: NA
size: NA
V: TRBV19
J: TRBJ1-5

DNA: TGTGCCAGTAGTATAGACAGGGTACAAGAGACCCAGTACTTC
CDR3: CASSIDRVQETQYF
D: NA
size: NA
V: TRBV19
J: TRBJ2-5

DNA: TGTGCCAGCAGCTTAGACGATCCGACAGGGACCAAAGAGACCCAGTACTTC
CDR3: CASSLDDPTGTKETQYF
D: TRBD1
size: few
V: TRBV7-6
J: TRBJ2-5

DNA: TGTGCCATCAGACCGGACAGCCAAGAGACCCAGTACTTC
CDR3: CAIRPDSQETQYF
D: NA
size: NA
V: TRBV10-3
J: TRBJ2-5

DNA: TGTGCCAGCAGTCCCGGTACAGGGGTCGGCTACGAGCAGTACTTC
CDR3: CASSPGTGVGYEQYF
D: TRBD1
size: once
V: TRBV7-6
J: TRBJ2-7

DNA: TGTGCCAGCAGCTCTAGGGGGGGAGGTAGAGAGACCCAGTACTTC
CDR3: CASSSRGGGRETQYF
D: NA
size: NA
V: TRBV5-4
J: TRBJ2-5

DNA: TGTGCCACCACAGCGGGGGAAAAACTGTTTTTT
CDR3: CATTAGEKLFF
D: NA
size: NA
V: TRBV2
J: TRBJ1-4

DNA: TGTGCCAGCAGTCAACGGACTAGCGGGCTGTACGAGCAGTACTTC
CDR3: CASSQRTSGLYEQYF
D: TRBD2
size: NA
V: TRBV27
J: TRBJ2-7

DNA: TGTGCCAGCAGCCCCAGGGGTAGGCAGGGGGAACTGTTTTTT
CDR3: CASSPRGRQGELFF
D: NA
size: once
V: TRBV21-1
J: TRBJ1-4

DNA: TGTGCCAGCAGCCAAGACGAGCGGAGGAAAAACATTCAGTACTTC
CDR3: CASSQDERRKNIQYF
D: NA
size: NA
V: TRBV4-2
J: TRBJ2-4

DNA: TGCGCCAGCAGCCAAGAACCCAGCGGGAGTGGGGAGCAGTACTTC
CDR3: CASSQEPSGSGEQYF
D: TRBD2
size: once
V: TRBV4-3
J: TRBJ2-7

DNA: TGTGCCAGTAGCCGACTCGGGGGGGACACTGAAGCTTTCTTT
CDR3: CASSRLGGDTEAFF
D: NA
size: NA
V: TRBV19
J: TRBJ1-1

DNA: TGTGCCAGCAGCTCTTTAGCGGGACAGATGTTCTTC
CDR3: CASSSLAGQMFF
D: NA
size: NA
V: TRBV7-2
J: TRBJ2-1

DNA: TGTGCCAGTAGTACCACGACAGGGGGCACTGAAGCTTTCTTT
CDR3: CASSTTTGGTEAFF
D: TRBD1
size: NA
V: TRBV19
J: TRBJ1-1

DNA: TGTGCCAGCAGTACAGGGGAGGACTACGAGCAGTACTTC
CDR3: CASSTGEDYEQYF
D: NA
size: NA
V: TRBV28
J: TRBJ2-7

DNA: TGTGCCAGCAGTCGAAAAACTGGCTATGGCTACACCTTC
CDR3: CASSRKTGYGYTF
D: NA
size: NA
V: TRBV6-5
J: TRBJ1-2

DNA: TGTGCCAGTAGTGTACAGGGGGTAAGGTTACACGAGCAGTACTTC
CDR3: CASSVQGVRLHEQYF
D: TRBD1
size: few
V: TRBV19
J: TRBJ2-7

DNA: TGTGTCAGCAGCTTACAGGGGGTAGGGAGCGGCTACACCTTC
CDR3: CVSSLQGVGSGYTF
D: TRBD1
size: NA
V: TRBV7-2
J: TRBJ1-2

DNA: TGTGCCAGCAGTCGTACCGGGACTATGGCCTACGAGCAGTACTTC
CDR3: CASSRTGTMAYEQYF
D: TRBD2
size: NA
V: TRBV13
J: TRBJ2-7

DNA: TGTGCCAGCAGCTTGGGAGGGGGGGATGAAAAACTGTTTTTT
CDR3: CASSLGGGDEKLFF
D: NA
size: NA
V: TRBV5-4
J: TRBJ1-4

DNA: TGTGCCAGCAGCTCCCAGGGGCGGGGACTATACCAAGAGACCCAGTACTTC
CDR3: CASSSQGRGLYQETQYF
D: NA
size: NA
V: TRBV7-9
J: TRBJ2-5

DNA: TGTGCCAGCAGTCGGGACAGGTACTATGGCTACACCTTC
CDR3: CASSRDRYYGYTF
D: TRBD1
size: NA
V: TRBV6-5
J: TRBJ1-2

DNA: TGTGCCAGCAGTGCCCCACCAAAACAGGGATACACTGAAGCTTTCTTT
CDR3: CASSAPPKQGYTEAFF
D: NA
size: NA
V: TRBV25-1
J: TRBJ1-1

DNA: TGCAGTGCTAGTACGGGACTAAACACCATATATTTT
CDR3: CSASTGLNTIYF
D: NA
size: NA
V: TRBV20-1
J: TRBJ1-3

DNA: TGCAGTGCTAGTCTCCAGGATAGCTATGGCTACACCTTC
CDR3: CSASLQDSYGYTF
D: NA
size: few
V: TRBV20-1
J: TRBJ1-2

DNA: TGTGCCAGCAGAGTTACCTGGACAGGCAAAAACATTCAGTACTTC
CDR3: CASRVTWTGKNIQYF
D: TRBD1
size: NA
V: TRBV6-5
J: TRBJ2-4

DNA: TGTGCCACCAGTGACTCTACCCGTCCGGGTCTTGGCCCCGGGGAGCTGTTTTTT
CDR3: CATSDSTRPGLGPGELFF
D: NA
size: NA
V: TRBV24-1
J: TRBJ2-2

DNA: TGTGCCACCAGTGATTTGGATCTCCGGCAGGGCTACAGGTTAACCAAAAACATTCAGTACTTC
CDR3: CATSDLDLRQGYRLTKNIQYF
D: NA
size: NA
V: TRBV24-1
J: TRBJ2-4

DNA: TGTGCCAGCAGTGAGGTCGGGACAGCGAGACCCTATGGCTACACCTTC
CDR3: CASSEVGTARPYGYTF
D: TRBD1
size: NA
V: TRBV25-1
J: TRBJ1-2

DNA: TGTGCCAGCAGTCCCGGGACAGGCCCTTTTCAGCCCCAGCATTTT
CDR3: CASSPGTGPFQPQHF
D: TRBD1
size: NA
V: TRBV6-5
J: TRBJ1-5

DNA: TGTGCCAGCTCGACCGGGGGAGATACGCAGTATTTT
CDR3: CASSTGGDTQYF
D: NA
size: NA
V: TRBV12-3/TRBV12-4
J: TRBJ2-3

DNA: TGTGCCTGGAGTGTAGGGGTTAATGAAAAACTGTTTTTT
CDR3: CAWSVGVNEKLFF
D: NA
size: NA
V: TRBV30
J: TRBJ1-4

DNA: TGTGCCAGCAGCTTGGGTGAGACAGTAGAGACCCAGTACTTC
CDR3: CASSLGETVETQYF
D: NA
size: NA
V: TRBV5-6
J: TRBJ2-5

DNA: TGTGCCAGCAGCCCCAACAGGGAGGGATCACCCCTCCACTTT
CDR3: CASSPNREGSPLHF
D: NA
size: NA
V: TRBV9
J: TRBJ1-6

DNA: TGTGCCAGCAGCTCCAGGGATAGCGGGAGACCATCCTACGAGCAGTACTTC
CDR3: CASSSRDSGRPSYEQYF
D: TRBD2
size: few
V: TRBV11-2
J: TRBJ2-7

DNA: TGTGCCAGCCACCGAGGGGGGGCAGGCACAGATACGCAGTATTTT
CDR3: CASHRGGAGTDTQYF
D: NA
size: NA
V: TRBV6-5
J: TRBJ2-3

DNA: TGTGCCAGCAGTGAACCAGGTTTGCTGGGCCGAGGAGGGGAGCAGTACTTC
CDR3: CASSEPGLLGRGGEQYF
D: NA
size: NA
V: TRBV6-1
J: TRBJ2-7

DNA: TGTGCCAGCAGCTTGGGCGGTCTAGCGGGAGGGCGAACCGGGGAGCTGTTTTTT
CDR3: CASSLGGLAGGRTGELFF
D: TRBD2
size: NA
V: TRBV5-6
J: TRBJ2-2

DNA: TGTGCCAGCAGCTTGTACAGCGGATATAATACCGGGGAGCTGTTTTTT
CDR3: CASSLYSGYNTGELFF
D: NA
size: NA
V: TRBV5-4
J: TRBJ2-2

DNA: TGTGCCAGTATCCCAGACTTGGGGAACACTGAAGCTTTCTTT
CDR3: CASIPDLGNTEAFF
D: NA
size: NA
V: TRBV19
J: TRBJ1-1

DNA: TGTGCCAGCAGCCCTAGCGGGAAAAGCACAGATACGCAGTATTTT
CDR3: CASSPSGKSTDTQYF
D: TRBD2
size: NA
V: TRBV6-2/TRBV6-3
J: TRBJ2-3

DNA: TGTGCCAGTACCACAGAGGGGGCGGGAGGACGTACGCAGTATTTT
CDR3: CASTTEGAGGRTQYF
D: NA
size: NA
V: TRBV19
J: TRBJ2-3

DNA: TGTGCTAGTGGTCCCCCGGGACTAGCGGGCAATGAGCAGTTCTTC
CDR3: CASGPPGLAGNEQFF
D: TRBD2
size: once
V: TRBV12-5
J: TRBJ2-1

DNA: TGTGCCAGCAGGACGATGGGGACACTACAAGAGACCCAGTACTTC
CDR3: CASRTMGTLQETQYF
D: NA
size: NA
V: TRBV6-5
J: TRBJ2-5

DNA: TGCGCCAGCAGCTTGGCAGGGTTTGATGAAGCTTTCTTT
CDR3: CASSLAGFDEAFF
D: NA
size: few
V: TRBV5-1
J: TRBJ1-1

DNA: TGTGCCAGCAGCTTATACGGGTACAATGAGCAGTTCTTC
CDR3: CASSLYGYNEQFF
D: NA
size: NA
V: TRBV11-2
J: TRBJ2-1

DNA: TGTGCCAGCAGCAAAGAGACCCTGGGAGGGAACACTGAAGCTTTCTTT
CDR3: CASSKETLGGNTEAFF
D: NA
size: NA
V: TRBV21-1
J: TRBJ1-1

DNA: TGTGCCAGCAGTTTACCTGGTCAAGGAGGCTACGAGCAGTACTTC
CDR3: CASSLPGQGGYEQYF
D: NA
size: NA
V: TRBV28
J: TRBJ2-7

DNA: TGTGCCATCAGTGATCAGACAGAGAACACTGAAGCTTTCTTT
CDR3: CAISDQTENTEAFF
D: NA
size: many
V: TRBV10-3
J: TRBJ1-1

DNA: TGTGCCAGCAGCCCGGACAGGGGGGACTATAGCAATCAGCCCCAGCATTTT
CDR3: CASSPDRGDYSNQPQHF
D: TRBD1
size: many
V: TRBV6-2/TRBV6-3
J: TRBJ1-5

DNA: TGTGCCAGCAGTCGCCCGGGACAGGGGGTTTACGAGCAGTACTTC
CDR3: CASSRPGQGVYEQYF
D: TRBD1
size: NA
V: TRBV6-5
J: TRBJ2-7